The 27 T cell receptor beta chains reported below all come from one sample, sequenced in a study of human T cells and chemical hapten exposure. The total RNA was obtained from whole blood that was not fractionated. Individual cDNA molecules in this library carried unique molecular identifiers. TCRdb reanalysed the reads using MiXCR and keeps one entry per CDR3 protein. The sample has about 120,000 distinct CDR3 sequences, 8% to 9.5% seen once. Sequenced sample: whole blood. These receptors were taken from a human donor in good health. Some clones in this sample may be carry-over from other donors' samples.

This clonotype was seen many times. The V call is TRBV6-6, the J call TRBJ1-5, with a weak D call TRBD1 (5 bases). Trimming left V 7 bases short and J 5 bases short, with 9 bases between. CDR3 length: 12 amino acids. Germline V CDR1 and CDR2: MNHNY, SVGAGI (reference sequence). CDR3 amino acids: CASKLGDQPQHF. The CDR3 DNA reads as TGTGCCAGCAAATTAGGGGATCAGCCCCAGCATTTT.

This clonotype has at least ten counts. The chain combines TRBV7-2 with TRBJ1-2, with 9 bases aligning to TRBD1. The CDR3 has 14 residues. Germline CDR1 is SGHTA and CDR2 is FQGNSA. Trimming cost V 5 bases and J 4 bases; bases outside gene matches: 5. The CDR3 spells CASSPPTGGYGYTF. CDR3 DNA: TGTGCCAGCAGCCCCCCGACAGGGGGCTATGGCTACACCTTC.

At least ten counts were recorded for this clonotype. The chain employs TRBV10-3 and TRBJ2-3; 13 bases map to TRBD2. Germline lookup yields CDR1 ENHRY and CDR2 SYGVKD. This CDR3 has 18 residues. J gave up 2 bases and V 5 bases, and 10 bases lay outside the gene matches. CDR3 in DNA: TGTGCCATCAGTCCTCCGGGACTAGCGGGGTCACACACAGATACGCAGTATTTT. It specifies CAISPPGLAGSHTDTQYF.

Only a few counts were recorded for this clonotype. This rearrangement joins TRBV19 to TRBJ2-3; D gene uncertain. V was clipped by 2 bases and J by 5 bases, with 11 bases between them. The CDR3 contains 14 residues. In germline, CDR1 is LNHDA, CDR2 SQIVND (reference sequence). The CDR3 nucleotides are TGTGCCAGTAGTATAATGGATTTGGGAGATACGCAGTATTTT. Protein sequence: CASSIMDLGDTQYF.

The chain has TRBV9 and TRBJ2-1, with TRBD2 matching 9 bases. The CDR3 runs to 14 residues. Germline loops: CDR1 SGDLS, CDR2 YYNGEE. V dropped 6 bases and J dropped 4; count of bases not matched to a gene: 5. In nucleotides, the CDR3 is TGTGCCAGCACTAGCGGGACAAGTTACAATGAGCAGTTCTTC. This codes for CASTSGTSYNEQFF.

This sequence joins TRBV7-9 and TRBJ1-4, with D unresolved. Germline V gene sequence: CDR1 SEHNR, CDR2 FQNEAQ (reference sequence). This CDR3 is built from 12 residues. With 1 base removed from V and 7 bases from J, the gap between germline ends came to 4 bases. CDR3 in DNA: TGTGCCAGCAGCTTAGATCTTGAAAAACTGTTTTTT. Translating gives CASSLDLEKLFF. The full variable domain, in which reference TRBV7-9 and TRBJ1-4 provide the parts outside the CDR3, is DTGVSQNPRHKITKRGQNVTFRCDPISEHNRLYWYRQTLGQGPEFLTYFQNEAQLEKSRLLSDRFSAERPKGSFSTLEIQRTEQGDSAMYLCASSLDLEKLFFGSGTQLSVL.

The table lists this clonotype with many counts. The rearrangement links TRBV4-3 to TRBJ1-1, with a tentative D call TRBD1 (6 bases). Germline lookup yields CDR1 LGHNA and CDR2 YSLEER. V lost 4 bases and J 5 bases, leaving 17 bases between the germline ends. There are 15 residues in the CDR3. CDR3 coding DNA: TGCGCCAGCAGCCCAGAGGACAGCCCGGAAACTGAAGCTTTCTTT. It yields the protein CASSPEDSPETEAFF.

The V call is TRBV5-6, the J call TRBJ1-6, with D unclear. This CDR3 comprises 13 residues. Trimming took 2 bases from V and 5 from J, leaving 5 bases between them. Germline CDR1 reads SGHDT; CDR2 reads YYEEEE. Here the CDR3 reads CASSFRDNSPLHF. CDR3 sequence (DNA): TGTGCCAGCAGCTTTCGGGATAATTCACCCCTCCACTTT.

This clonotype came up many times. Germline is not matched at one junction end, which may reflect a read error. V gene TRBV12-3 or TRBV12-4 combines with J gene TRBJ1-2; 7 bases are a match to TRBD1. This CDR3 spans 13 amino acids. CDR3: CASSNGGGYRYTF. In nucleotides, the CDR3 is TGTGCCAGCAGCAACGGAGGGGGCTATCGCTACACCTTC.

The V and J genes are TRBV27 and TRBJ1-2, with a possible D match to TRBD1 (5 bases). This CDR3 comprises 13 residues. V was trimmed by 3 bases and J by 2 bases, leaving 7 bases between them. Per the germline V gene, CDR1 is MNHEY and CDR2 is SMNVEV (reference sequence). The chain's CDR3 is CASSLGENYGYTF. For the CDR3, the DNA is TGTGCCAGCAGTTTGGGGGAGAACTATGGCTACACCTTC.

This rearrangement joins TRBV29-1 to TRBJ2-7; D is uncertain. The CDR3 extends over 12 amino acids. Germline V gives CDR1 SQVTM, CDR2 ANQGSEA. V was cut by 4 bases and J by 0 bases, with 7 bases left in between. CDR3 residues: CSVGGSSYEQYF. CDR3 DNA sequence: TGCAGCGTTGGGGGAAGCTCCTACGAGCAGTACTTC.

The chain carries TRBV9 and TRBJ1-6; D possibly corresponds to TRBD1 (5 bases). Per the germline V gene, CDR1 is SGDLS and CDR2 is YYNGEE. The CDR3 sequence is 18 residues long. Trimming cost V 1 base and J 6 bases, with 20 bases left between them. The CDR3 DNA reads TGTGCCAGCAGCGTATCAGAAAGGGGCGGAAGAGCTAATTCACCCCTCCACTTT. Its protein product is CASSVSERGGRANSPLHF.

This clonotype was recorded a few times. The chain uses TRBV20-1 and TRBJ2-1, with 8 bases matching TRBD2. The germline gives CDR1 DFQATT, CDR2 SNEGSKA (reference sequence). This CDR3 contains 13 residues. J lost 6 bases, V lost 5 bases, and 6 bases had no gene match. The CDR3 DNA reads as TGCAGTGCTTCCCGGACTAGCAGCAATGAGCAGTTCTTC. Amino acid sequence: CSASRTSSNEQFF.

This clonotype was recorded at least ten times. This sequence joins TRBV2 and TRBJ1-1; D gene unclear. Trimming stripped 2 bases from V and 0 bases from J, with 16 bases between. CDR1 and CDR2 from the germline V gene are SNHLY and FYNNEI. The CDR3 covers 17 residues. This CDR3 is CASSESSTYTMNTEAFF. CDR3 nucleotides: TGTGCCAGCAGTGAATCATCGACGTATACCATGAACACTGAAGCTTTCTTT.

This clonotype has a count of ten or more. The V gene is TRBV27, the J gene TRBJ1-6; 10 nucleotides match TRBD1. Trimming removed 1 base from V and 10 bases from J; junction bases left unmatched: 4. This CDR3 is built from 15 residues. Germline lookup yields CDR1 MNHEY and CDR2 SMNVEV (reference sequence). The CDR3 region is CASSLWDRGTSPLHF. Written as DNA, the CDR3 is TGTGCCAGCAGTTTATGGGACAGGGGAACATCACCCCTCCACTTT.

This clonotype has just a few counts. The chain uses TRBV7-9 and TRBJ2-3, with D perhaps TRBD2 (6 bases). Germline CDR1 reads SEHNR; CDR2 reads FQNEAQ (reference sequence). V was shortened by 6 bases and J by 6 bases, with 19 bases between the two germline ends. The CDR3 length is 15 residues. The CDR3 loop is CASRGSGAQLDTQYF. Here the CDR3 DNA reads TGTGCCAGCAGGGGATCGGGAGCCCAGCTGGATACGCAGTATTTT. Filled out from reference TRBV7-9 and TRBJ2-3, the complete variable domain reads DTGVSQNPRHKITKRGQNVTFRCDPISEHNRLYWYRQTLGQGPEFLTYFQNEAQLEKSRLLSDRFSAERPKGSFSTLEIQRTEQGDSAMYLCASRGSGAQLDTQYFGPGTRLTVL.

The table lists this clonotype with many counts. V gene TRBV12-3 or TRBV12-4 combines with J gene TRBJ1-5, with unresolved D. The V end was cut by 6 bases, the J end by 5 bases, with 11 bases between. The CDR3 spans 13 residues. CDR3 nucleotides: TGTGCCAGCAGCTGGGCCGCCGATCAGCCCCAGCATTTT. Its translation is CASSWAADQPQHF.

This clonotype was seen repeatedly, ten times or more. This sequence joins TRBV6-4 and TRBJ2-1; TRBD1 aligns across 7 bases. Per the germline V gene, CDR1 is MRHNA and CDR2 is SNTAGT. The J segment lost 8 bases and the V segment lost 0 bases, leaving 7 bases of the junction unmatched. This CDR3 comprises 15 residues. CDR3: CASSDSGTAGDEQFF. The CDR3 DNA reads TGTGCCAGCAGTGACTCCGGGACAGCCGGGGATGAGCAGTTCTTC.

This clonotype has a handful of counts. The CDR3 sequence: CASLELAGGPGELFF. DNA for the CDR3: TGTGCCAGCCTTGAACTAGCGGGGGGGCCCGGGGAGCTGTTTTTT. The genes are TRBV21-1 and TRBJ2-2; no check of the table's D call, TRBD2, against the DNA was made. TRBV21-1 is given as a pseudogene. There are 15 residues in the CDR3.

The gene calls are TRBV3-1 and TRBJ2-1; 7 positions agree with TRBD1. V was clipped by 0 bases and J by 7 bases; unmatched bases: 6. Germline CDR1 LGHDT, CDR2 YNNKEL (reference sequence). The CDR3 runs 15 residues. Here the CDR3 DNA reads TGTGCCAGCAGCCAAGAAGGGATCAGGGGGAATGAGCAGTTCTTC. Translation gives CASSQEGIRGNEQFF.

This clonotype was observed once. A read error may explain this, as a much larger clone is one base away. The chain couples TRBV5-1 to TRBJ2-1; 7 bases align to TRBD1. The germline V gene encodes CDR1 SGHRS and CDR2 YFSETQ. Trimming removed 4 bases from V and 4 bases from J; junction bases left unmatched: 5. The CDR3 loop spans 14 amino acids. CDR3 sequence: CASSGSRGYNEQFF. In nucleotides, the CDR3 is TGCGCCAGCAGCGGTAGCAGGGGGTACAATGAGCAGTTCTTC.

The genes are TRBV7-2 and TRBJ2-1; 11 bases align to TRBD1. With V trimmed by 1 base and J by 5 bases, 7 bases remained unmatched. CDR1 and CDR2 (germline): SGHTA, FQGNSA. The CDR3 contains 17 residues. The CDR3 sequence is CASSLVLGQGADNEQFF. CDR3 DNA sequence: TGTGCCAGCAGCTTAGTCCTCGGACAGGGGGCAGACAATGAGCAGTTCTTC.

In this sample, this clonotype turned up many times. In DNA form, the CDR3 reads TGTGCCAGCAGTCCCCCTGGAAGCATGAACACTGAAGCTTTCTTT. Protein: CASSPPGSMNTEAFF. The chain recombines TRBV6-1 with TRBJ1-1, with no clear D. The V gene's germline CDR1 is MNHNS and CDR2 SASEGT. V lost 5 bases and J 0 bases, leaving 13 bases between the germline ends. The CDR3 runs 15 residues.

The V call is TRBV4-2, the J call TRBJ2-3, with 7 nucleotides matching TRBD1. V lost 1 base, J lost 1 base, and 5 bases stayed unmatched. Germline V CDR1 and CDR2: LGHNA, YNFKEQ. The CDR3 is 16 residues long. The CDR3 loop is CASSQGQGMGTDTQYF. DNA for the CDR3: TGTGCCAGCAGCCAAGGACAGGGTATGGGCACAGATACGCAGTATTTT.

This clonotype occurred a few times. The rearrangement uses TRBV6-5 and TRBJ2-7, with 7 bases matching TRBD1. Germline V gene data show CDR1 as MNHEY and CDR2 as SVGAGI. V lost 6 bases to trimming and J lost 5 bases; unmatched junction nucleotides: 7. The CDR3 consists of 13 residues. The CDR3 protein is CASSPGQFHEQYF. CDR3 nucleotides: TGTGCCAGCAGCCCGGGACAGTTCCACGAGCAGTACTTC.

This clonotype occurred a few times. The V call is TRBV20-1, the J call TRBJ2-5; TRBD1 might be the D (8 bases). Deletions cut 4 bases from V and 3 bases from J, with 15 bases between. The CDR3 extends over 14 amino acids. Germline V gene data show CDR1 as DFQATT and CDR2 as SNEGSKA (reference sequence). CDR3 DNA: TGCAGTGCTAAAACAGGGGGGGGGGAAGAGACCCAGTACTTC. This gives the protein CSAKTGGGEETQYF.

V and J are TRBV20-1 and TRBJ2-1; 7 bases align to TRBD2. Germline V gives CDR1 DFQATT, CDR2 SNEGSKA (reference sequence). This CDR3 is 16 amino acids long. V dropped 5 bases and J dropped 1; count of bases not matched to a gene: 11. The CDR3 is CSALPPGTMSYNEQFF. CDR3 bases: TGCAGTGCTCTACCCCCCGGGACTATGTCCTACAATGAGCAGTTCTTC.